These 7 T cell receptor beta chains originate from one sample sequenced in a study of T cells in Graves' hyperthyroidism and ophthalmopathy. RNA transcripts provided the source from which TCR beta CDR3 regions were amplified. HTBI primers were employed in a first-round RT-PCR of the TCR CDR3. From the multiplex PCR reads, TCRdb called clonotypes with MiXCR, one entry per CDR3 protein. The table includes over 550,000 distinct CDR3 sequences, approximately 16% detected once. The sample was blood. Receptors originate from a woman aged 18 to 35 with Graves' hyperthyroidism.

This clonotype has ten or more counts. The chain has TRBV10-3 and TRBJ2-5, with 8 bases aligning to TRBD2. CDR1 ENHRY and CDR2 SYGVKD come from the germline V gene. The trim removed 2 bases at V and 5 bases at J, leaving 10 bases unmatched. The CDR3 contains 16 residues. CDR3 in amino acids: CAISELGRARSETQYF. The CDR3 coding sequence is TGTGCCATCAGTGAGCTCGGGAGGGCCCGGTCGGAGACCCAGTACTTC.

In this sample, this clonotype turned up many times. This chain connects TRBV15 to TRBJ2-1; TRBD2 matches at 7 bases. J lost 0 bases, V lost 3 bases, and 2 bases had no gene match. The CDR3 runs 15 residues. The germline CDR1 and CDR2 sequences are LNHNV and YYDKDF (reference sequence). The CDR3 DNA reads TGTGCCACCAGCAGGGGAGGGAGCTCCTACAATGAGCAGTTCTTC. Translated, it gives CATSRGGSSYNEQFF.

This clonotype was picked up many times. The chain joins TRBV20-1 to TRBJ1-5; 10 bases match TRBD1. V shed 3 bases, J shed 6 bases, and the junction held 8 bases outside the gene matches. The CDR3 is made up of 15 amino acids. Germline-derived CDR1 and CDR2 are DFQATT and SNEGSKA (reference sequence). In DNA, the CDR3 is TGCAGTGCTAGTAGACCGGGACAGGGGAGTCAGCCCCAGCATTTT. Translation gives CSASRPGQGSQPQHF.

This clonotype showed up many times. V usage is TRBV7-8 and J usage is TRBJ2-5; TRBD2 aligns across 11 bases. CDR1 SGHVS and CDR2 FQNEAQ come from the germline V gene. This CDR3 spans 15 amino acids. Germline trimming cut 7 bases from V and 5 bases from J; bases unmatched to any gene: 9. In DNA form, the CDR3 reads TGTGCCAGCATCACTACTAGCGGGGGAGGGGAGACCCAGTACTTC. Amino acid sequence: CASITTSGGGETQYF.

This clonotype was counted between two and nine times. The chain is built from TRBV18 and TRBJ1-6; 7 positions match TRBD1. This CDR3 comprises 17 residues. Per the germline V gene, CDR1 is KGHSH and CDR2 is LQKENI. Trimming took 2 bases from V and 5 from J; bases not matched to a gene: 9. The CDR3 here is CASSPRIVTGNNSPLHF. CDR3 nucleotide sequence: TGTGCCAGCTCACCAAGGATTGTGACAGGGAATAATTCACCCCTCCACTTT.

This chain links TRBV18 with TRBJ1-3, with D unresolved. The CDR3 extends over 14 amino acids. Trimming removed 6 bases at V and 1 base at J, with 10 bases between. CDR1 and CDR2 from the germline V gene are KGHSH and LQKENI. CDR3 sequence reads: CASSQRSSGNTIYF. The CDR3 nucleotides are TGTGCCAGCTCCCAAAGATCTTCTGGAAACACCATATATTTT.

This clonotype was counted at least ten times. This chain joins TRBV20-1 and TRBJ2-1; 7 bases are shared with TRBD2. This CDR3 comprises 15 residues. Per germline, CDR1 DFQATT and CDR2 SNEGSKA (reference sequence). Trimming at V came to 5 bases and at J to 2 bases, leaving 9 bases not matched to a gene. For the CDR3, the DNA is TGCAGTGCTCCGAGGACTAGGATACCCTACAATGAGCAGTTCTTC. This codes for CSAPRTRIPYNEQFF.